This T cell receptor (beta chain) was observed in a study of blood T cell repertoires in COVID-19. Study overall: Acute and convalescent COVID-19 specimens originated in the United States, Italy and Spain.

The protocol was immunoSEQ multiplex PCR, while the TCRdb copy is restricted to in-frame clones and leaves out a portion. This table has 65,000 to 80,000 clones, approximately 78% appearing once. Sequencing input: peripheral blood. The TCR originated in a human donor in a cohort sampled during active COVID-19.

The CDR3 nucleotides are TGTGCCAGCAGGGGCGGGGCGGGCAAAAACATTCAGTACTTC. Its translation: CASRGGAGKNIQYF. The chain uses TRBV28 and TRBJ2-4, with D tentatively TRBD2 (6 bases). Trimming took 6 bases from V and 3 from J, leaving 12 bases between them. The germline CDR1 and CDR2 sequences are MDHEN and SYDVKM. The CDR3 length is 14 residues.